One TCR beta chain is described in this entry. Its target is unknown. The assay was immunoSEQ multiplex PCR, and TCRdb's table has in-frame clones only and misses some. The data contain over 100,000 clones, approximately 91% of them seen just once; the ten biggest clones take up approximately 0.98%. Second doses were pooled across both intervals (about 4 or about 12 weeks). The data originate from a study of T cell responses to AZD1222 COVID-19 vaccine. The germline CDR1 and CDR2 sequences are MNHNS and SASEGT. The CDR3 has 13 amino acids. Trimming removed 1 base at V and 8 bases at J, with 11 bases between. Study-wide results and caveats: Spike-specific TCR repertoires showed rising breadth and depth after two AZD1222 doses. Baseline seropositivity characterized only six AZD1222 recipients. The study found vaccine-associated CD4 TCRs spanning spike, dominant at 160-218 and 743-854.

The chain is built from TRBV6-1 and TRBJ1-2, with a tentative D call TRBD1 (5 bases). The source of this sequence is an adult who received the AZD1222 COVID-19 vaccine. The specimen was peripheral blood, collected 28 days after the second AZD1222 dose. CDR3 in DNA: TGTGCCAGCAGTGAAGTCGGGGGGAGAGGCTACACCTTC. Its translation is CASSEVGGRGYTF.